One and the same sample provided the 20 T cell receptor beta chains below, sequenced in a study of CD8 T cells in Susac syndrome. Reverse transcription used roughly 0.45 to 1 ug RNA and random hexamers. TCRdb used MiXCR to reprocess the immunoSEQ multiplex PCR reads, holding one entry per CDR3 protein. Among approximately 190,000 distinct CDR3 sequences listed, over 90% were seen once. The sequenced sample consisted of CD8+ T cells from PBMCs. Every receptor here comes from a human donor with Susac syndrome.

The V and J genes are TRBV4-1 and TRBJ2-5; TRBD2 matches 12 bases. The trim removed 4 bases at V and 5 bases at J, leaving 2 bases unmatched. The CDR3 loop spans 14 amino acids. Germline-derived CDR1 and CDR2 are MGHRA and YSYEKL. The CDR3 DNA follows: TGCGCCAGCAGCCCCCTAGCGGGGGGGGAGACCCAGTACTTC. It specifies CASSPLAGGETQYF.

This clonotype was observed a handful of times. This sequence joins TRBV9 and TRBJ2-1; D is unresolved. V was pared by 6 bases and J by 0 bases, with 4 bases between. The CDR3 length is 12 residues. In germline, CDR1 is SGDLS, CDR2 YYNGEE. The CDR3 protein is CASTSSYNEQFF. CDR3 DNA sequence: TGTGCCAGCACGAGCTCCTACAATGAGCAGTTCTTC. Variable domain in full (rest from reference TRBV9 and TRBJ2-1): DSGVTQTPKHLITATGQRVTLRCSPRSGDLSVYWYQQSLDQGLQFLIQYYNGEERAKGNILERFSAQQFPDLHSELNLSSLELGDSALYFCASTSSYNEQFFGPGTRLTVL.

CDR3 nucleotide sequence: TGCGCCAGCACCGTAACTGCGGGACGGAACACTGAAGCTTTCTTT. This encodes CASTVTAGRNTEAFF. The V and J genes are TRBV4-1 and TRBJ1-1, with D perhaps matching TRBD1 (5 bases). CDR3 length: 15 residues. Trimming left V 7 bases short and J 1 base short, with 16 bases between. The germline V gene encodes CDR1 MGHRA and CDR2 YSYEKL.

The chain's CDR3 is CATSGRDSYEQYF. CDR3 coding DNA: TGTGCCACCAGCGGCCGGGACAGCTACGAGCAGTACTTC. This sequence joins TRBV15 and TRBJ2-7; TRBD1 agrees at 7 bases. Trimming removed 5 bases from V and 3 bases from J; junction bases left unmatched: 4. Per germline, CDR1 LNHNV and CDR2 YYDKDF (reference sequence). The CDR3 consists of 13 residues.

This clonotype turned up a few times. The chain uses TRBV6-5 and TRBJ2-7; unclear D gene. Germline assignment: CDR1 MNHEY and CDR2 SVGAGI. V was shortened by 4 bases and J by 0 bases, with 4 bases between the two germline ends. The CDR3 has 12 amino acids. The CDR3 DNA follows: TGTGCCAGCAGTTGGGACTCCTACGAGCAGTACTTC. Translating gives CASSWDSYEQYF.

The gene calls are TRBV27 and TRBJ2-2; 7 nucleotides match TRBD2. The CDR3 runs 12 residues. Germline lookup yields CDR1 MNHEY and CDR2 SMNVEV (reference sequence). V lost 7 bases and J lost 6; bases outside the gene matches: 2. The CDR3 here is CASMGGAGELFF. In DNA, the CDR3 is TGTGCCAGCATGGGGGGGGCCGGGGAGCTGTTTTTT.

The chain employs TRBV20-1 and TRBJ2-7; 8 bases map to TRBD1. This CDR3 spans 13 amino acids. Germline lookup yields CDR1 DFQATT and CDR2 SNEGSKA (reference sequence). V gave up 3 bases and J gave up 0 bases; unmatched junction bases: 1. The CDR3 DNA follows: TGCAGTGCTAGGGACAGGGCCTCCTACGAGCAGTACTTC. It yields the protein CSARDRASYEQYF.

This CDR3 reads CASSLGSGELFF. CDR3 bases: TGTGCCAGCAGCTTGGGATCGGGGGAGCTGTTTTTT. The chain couples TRBV7-2 to TRBJ2-2, with D unresolved. The CDR3 runs 12 residues. The germline gives CDR1 SGHTA, CDR2 FQGNSA. V was pared by 3 bases and J by 8 bases, with 7 bases between.

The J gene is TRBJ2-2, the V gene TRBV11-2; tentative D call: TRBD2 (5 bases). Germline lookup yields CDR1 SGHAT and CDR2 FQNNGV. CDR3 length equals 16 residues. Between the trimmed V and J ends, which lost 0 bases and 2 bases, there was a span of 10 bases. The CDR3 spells CASSLDSGVNTGELFF. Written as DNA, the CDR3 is TGTGCCAGCAGCTTAGACTCCGGGGTTAACACCGGGGAGCTGTTTTTT.

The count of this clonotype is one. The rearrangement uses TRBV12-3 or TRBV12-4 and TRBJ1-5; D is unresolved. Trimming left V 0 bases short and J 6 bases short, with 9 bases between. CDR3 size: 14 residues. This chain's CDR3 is CASSLAAELQPQHF. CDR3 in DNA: TGTGCCAGCAGTTTAGCGGCAGAACTTCAGCCCCAGCATTTT.

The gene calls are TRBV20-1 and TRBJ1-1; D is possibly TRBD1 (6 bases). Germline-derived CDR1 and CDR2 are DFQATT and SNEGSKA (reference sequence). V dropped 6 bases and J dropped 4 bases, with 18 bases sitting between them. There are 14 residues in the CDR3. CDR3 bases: TGCAGTGCCTCTAAAGGGGGACCCCTCACTGAAGCTTTCTTT. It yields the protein CSASKGGPLTEAFF.

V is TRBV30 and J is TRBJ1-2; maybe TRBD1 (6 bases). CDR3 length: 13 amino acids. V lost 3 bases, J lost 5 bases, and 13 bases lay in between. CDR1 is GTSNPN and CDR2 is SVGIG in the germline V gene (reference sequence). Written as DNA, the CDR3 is TGTGCCTGGAGGTTACAGGGATTTTATGGCTACACCTTC. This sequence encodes CAWRLQGFYGYTF.

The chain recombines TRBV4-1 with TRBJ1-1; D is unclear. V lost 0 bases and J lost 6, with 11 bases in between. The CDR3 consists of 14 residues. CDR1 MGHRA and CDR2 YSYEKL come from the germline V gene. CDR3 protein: CASSQDAAKAEAFF. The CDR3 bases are TGCGCCAGCAGCCAAGATGCGGCGAAGGCTGAAGCTTTCTTT.

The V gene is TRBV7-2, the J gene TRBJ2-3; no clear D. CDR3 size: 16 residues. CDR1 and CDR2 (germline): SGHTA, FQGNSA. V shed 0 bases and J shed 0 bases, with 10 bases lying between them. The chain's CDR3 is CASSLAASASTDTQYF. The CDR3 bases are TGTGCCAGCAGCTTAGCGGCCAGCGCTAGCACAGATACGCAGTATTTT.

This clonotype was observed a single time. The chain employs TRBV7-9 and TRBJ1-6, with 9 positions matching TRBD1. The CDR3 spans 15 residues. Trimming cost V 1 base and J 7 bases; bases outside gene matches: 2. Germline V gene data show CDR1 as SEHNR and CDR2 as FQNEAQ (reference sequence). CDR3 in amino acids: CASSLGGTGNSPLHF. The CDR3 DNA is TGTGCCAGCAGCTTAGGAGGGACAGGGAATTCACCCCTCCACTTT. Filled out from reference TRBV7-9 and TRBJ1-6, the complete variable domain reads DTGVSQNPRHKITKRGQNVTFRCDPISEHNRLYWYRQTLGQGPEFLTYFQNEAQLEKSRLLSDRFSAERPKGSFSTLEIQRTEQGDSAMYLCASSLGGTGNSPLHFGNGTRLTVT.

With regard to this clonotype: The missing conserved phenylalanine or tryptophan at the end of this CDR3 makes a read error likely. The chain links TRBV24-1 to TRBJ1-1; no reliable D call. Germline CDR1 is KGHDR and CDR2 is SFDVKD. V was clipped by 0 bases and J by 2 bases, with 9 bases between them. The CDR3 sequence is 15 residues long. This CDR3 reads CATSDLQEINTEAFS. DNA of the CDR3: TGTGCCACCAGTGATTTGCAGGAAATAAACACTGAAGCTTTCTCT.

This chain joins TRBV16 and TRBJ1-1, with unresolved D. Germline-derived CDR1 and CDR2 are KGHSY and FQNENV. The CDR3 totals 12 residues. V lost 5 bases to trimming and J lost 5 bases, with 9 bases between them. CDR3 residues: CASSIDGTEAFF. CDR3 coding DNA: TGTGCCAGCAGCATCGACGGTACTGAAGCTTTCTTT.

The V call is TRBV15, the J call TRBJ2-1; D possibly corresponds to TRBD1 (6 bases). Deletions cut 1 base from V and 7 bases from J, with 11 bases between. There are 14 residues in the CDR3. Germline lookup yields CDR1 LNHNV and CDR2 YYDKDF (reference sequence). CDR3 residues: CATSRVSGDNEQFF. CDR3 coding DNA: TGTGCCACCAGCAGAGTGTCAGGGGATAATGAGCAGTTCTTC.

CDR3: CASGSTGGDTQYF. DNA of the CDR3: TGTGCCAGCGGCTCGACAGGGGGGGATACGCAGTATTTT. The chain combines TRBV12-3 or TRBV12-4 with TRBJ2-3; 9 bases match TRBD1. The J segment lost 6 bases and the V segment lost 8 bases, leaving 6 bases of the junction unmatched. The CDR3 is made up of 13 amino acids.

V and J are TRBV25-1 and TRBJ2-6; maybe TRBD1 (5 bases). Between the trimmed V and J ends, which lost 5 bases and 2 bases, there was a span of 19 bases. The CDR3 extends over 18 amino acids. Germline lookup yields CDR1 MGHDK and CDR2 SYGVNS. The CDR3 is CASSLESGFGTGANVLTF. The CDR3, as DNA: TGTGCCAGCAGTCTAGAGTCAGGGTTTGGAACTGGGGCCAACGTCCTGACTTTC.